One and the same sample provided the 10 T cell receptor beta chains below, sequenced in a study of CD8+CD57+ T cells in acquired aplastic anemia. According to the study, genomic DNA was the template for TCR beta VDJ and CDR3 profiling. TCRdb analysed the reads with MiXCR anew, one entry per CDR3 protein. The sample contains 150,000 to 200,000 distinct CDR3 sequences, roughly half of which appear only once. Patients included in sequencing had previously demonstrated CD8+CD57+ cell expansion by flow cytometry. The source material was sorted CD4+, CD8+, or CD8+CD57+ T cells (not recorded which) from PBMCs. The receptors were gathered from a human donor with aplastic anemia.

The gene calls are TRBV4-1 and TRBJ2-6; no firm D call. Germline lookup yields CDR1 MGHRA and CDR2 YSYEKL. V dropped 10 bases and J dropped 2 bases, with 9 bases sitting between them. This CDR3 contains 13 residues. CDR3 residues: CATTEAGANVLTF. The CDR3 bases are TGCGCCACCACTGAGGCTGGGGCCAACGTCCTGACTTTC.

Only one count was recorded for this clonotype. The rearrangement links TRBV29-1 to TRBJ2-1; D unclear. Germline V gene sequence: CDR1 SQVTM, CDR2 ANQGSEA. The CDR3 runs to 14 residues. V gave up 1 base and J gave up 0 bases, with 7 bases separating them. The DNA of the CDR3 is TGCAGCGTTGAAGTGGGCAGCTCCTACAATGAGCAGTTCTTC. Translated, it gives CSVEVGSSYNEQFF.

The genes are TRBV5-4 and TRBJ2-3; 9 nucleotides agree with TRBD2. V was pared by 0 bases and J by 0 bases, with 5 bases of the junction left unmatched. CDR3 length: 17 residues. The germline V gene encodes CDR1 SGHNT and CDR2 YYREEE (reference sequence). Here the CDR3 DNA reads TGTGCCAGCAGCTTGGGCCTAGCGGGGACTAGCACAGATACGCAGTATTTT. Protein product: CASSLGLAGTSTDTQYF.

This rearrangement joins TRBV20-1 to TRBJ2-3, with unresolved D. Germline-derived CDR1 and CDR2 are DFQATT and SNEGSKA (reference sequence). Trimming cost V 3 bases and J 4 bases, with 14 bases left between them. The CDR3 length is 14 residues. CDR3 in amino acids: CSASISFGPDTQYF. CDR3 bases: TGCAGTGCTAGTATTAGCTTCGGTCCAGATACGCAGTATTTT.

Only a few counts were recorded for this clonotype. CDR3 sequence (DNA): TGCAGTGCTAGGATCTCCTACGAGCAGTACTTC. This gives the protein CSARISYEQYF. V is TRBV20-1 and J is TRBJ2-7; D unresolved. The CDR3 extends over 11 amino acids. Trimming left V 3 bases short and J 0 bases short, with 3 bases between. Germline V gene lookup returns CDR1 DFQATT and CDR2 SNEGSKA (reference sequence).

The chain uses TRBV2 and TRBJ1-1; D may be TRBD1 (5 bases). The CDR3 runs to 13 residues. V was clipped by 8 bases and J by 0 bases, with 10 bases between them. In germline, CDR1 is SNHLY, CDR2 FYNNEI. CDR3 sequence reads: CASASGMNTEAFF. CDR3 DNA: TGTGCCAGCGCTTCAGGGATGAACACTGAAGCTTTCTTT.

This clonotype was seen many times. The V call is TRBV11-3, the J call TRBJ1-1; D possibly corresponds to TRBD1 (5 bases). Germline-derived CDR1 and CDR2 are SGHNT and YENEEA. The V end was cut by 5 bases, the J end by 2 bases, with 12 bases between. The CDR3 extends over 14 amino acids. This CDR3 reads CASSLTELNTEAFF. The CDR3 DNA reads TGTGCCAGCAGCCTGACAGAACTAAACACTGAAGCTTTCTTT.

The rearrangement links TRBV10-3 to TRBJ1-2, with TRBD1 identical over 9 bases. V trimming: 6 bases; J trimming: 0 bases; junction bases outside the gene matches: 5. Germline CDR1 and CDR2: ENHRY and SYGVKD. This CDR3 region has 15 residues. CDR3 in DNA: TGTGCCATCAGGACCACAGGGGGCGCTAACTATGGCTACACCTTC. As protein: CAIRTTGGANYGYTF.

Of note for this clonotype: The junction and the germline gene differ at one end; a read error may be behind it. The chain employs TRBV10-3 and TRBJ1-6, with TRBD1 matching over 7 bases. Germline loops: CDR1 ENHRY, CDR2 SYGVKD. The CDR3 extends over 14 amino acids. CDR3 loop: CASSSGTVNSPLHF. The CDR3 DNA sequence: TGTGCCAGCAGTTCCGGGACAGTCAATTCACCCCTCCACTTT.

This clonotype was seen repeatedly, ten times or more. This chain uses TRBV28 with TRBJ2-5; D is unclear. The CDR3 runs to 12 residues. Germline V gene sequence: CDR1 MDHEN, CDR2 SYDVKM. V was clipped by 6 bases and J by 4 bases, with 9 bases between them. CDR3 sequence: CASSVRRETQYF. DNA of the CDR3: TGTGCCAGCAGCGTACGCCGAGAGACCCAGTACTTC.